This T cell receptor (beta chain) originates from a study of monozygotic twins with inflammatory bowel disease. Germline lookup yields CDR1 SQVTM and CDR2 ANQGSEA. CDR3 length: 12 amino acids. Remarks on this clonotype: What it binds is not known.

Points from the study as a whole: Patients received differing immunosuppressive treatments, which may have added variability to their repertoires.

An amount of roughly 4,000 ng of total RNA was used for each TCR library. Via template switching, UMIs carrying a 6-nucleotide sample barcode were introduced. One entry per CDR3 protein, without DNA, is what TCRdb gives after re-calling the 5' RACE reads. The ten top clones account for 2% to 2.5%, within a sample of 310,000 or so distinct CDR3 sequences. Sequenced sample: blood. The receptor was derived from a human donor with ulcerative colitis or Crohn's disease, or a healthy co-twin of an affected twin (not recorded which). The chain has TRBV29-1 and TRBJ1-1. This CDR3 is CSVVYMNTEAFF.